This TCR beta chain stems from a study of T cell repertoires in cytomegalovirus infection. Study overall: Well-studied HLA-B-restricted epitopes and recently identified HLA-C-restricted epitopes of CMV were both used in the study.

Concerning this clonotype itself: Antigen specificity is unknown.

MiXCR, run by TCRdb on the reads, gives a single entry per CDR3 protein. The data hold around 200,000 distinct CDR3 sequences, with 30% to 45% observed a single time. Study-level points and caveats: The cumulative frequency of public TCR beta families identified carriers of CMV plus the relevant HLA. The ex vivo response was dominated by HLA-C-restricted CMV-specific TCR beta clonotypes.

CDR1 and CDR2 from the germline V gene are SGHKS and YYEKEE (reference sequence). The CDR3 totals 14 residues. J was trimmed by 8 bases and V by 0 bases; bases with no gene match: 3. This sample comprised CD8+ T cells from cultured PBMCs, obtained from culture after CMV antigen stimulation. This receptor was obtained from a human donor in good health (CMV status not recorded). Some clones in this sample may be carry-over from other donors' samples. The genes are TRBV5-5 and TRBJ1-1, with 11 bases matching TRBD1. CDR3 sequence: CASSLGGQGEEAFF. For the CDR3, the DNA is TGTGCCAGCAGCTTGGGGGGACAGGGGGAGGAAGCTTTCTTT.